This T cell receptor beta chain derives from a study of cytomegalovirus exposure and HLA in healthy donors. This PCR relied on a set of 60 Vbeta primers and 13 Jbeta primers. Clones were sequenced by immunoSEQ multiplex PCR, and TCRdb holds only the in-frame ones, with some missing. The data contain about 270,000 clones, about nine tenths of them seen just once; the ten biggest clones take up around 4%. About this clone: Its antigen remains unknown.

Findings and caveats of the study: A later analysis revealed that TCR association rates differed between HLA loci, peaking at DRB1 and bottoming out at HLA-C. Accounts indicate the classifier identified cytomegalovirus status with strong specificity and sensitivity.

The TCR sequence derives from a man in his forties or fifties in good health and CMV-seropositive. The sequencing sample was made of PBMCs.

The CDR3 is CASSSGTGDGYTF. DNA for the CDR3: TGTGCCAGCAGCTCCGGGACAGGGGATGGCTACACCTTC. The chain carries TRBV27 and TRBJ1-2; 10 bases align to TRBD1. Trimming took 6 bases from V and 6 from J; bases not matched to a gene: 4. Germline V gene lookup returns CDR1 MNHEY and CDR2 SMNVEV (reference sequence). This CDR3 region has 13 residues.